The next 10 T cell receptor beta chains were all read from a single sample in a study of cytomegalovirus exposure and HLA in healthy donors listed by TCRdb under 2017. The method behind the library was the immunoSEQ multiplex PCR assay. For the multiplex PCR, a mixture combining 60 forward primers for TCR Vbeta segments and 13 reverse primers for TCR Jbeta segments was used. The clones in this table, taken by TCRdb from immuneACCESS, are in-frame only. Not every clone is retained; where verified, under half of the shortfall comes from an unresolved V gene, and the cause of the rest is unknown. This sample is represented by about 100,000 clones; over 80% of them were singletons. Of the sample, around 2.6% falls within the top ten clones. The sample was PBMCs. Receptors were obtained from a man in his forties in good health and CMV-seronegative.

The V call is TRBV4-1, the J call TRBJ1-6; 9 bases map to TRBD1. V was pared by 2 bases and J by 4 bases, with 12 bases of the junction left unmatched. Germline V CDR1 and CDR2: MGHRA, YSYEKL. The CDR3 has 19 residues. CDR3 bases: TGCGCCAGCAGCCAAAAGGGACAGGGCCCGGCTTGGTATAATTCACCCCTCCACTTT. It encodes CASSQKGQGPAWYNSPLHF.

The V and J genes are TRBV6-1 and TRBJ2-7, with 10 bases lining up with TRBD1. CDR1 is MNHNS and CDR2 is SASEGT in the germline V gene. J lost 3 bases, V lost 8 bases, and 10 bases had no gene match. The CDR3 has 15 residues. The CDR3 region has the DNA TGTGCCAGCCCACCACCGGGACAGGGGTTCTACGAGCAGTACTTC. Protein product: CASPPPGQGFYEQYF.

This sequence joins TRBV5-1 and TRBJ2-1, with D tentatively TRBD2 (6 bases). Between the trimmed V and J ends, which lost 4 bases and 4 bases, there was a span of 18 bases. Germline V gene lookup returns CDR1 SGHRS and CDR2 YFSETQ. The CDR3 extends over 16 amino acids. The CDR3 is CASSAKSGRTYNEQFF. CDR3 sequence (DNA): TGCGCCAGCAGCGCTAAAAGCGGGCGGACGTACAATGAGCAGTTCTTC.

This chain uses TRBV2 with TRBJ1-3; the D is unclear. The CDR3 runs 11 residues. With 6 bases removed from V and 5 bases from J, the gap between germline ends came to 5 bases. Per germline, CDR1 SNHLY and CDR2 FYNNEI. CDR3 DNA: TGTGCCAGCAGCCTACGAAACACCATATATTTT. Protein: CASSLRNTIYF.

The genes are TRBV6-4 and TRBJ2-1; unclear D gene. Germline V gene lookup returns CDR1 MRHNA and CDR2 SNTAGT. The CDR3 is made up of 13 amino acids. V was shortened by 5 bases and J by 2 bases, with 7 bases between the two germline ends. In DNA, the CDR3 is TGTGCCAGCAGTCGGTCGGCCTACAATGAGCAGTTCTTC. It yields the protein CASSRSAYNEQFF.

In nucleotides, the CDR3 is TGCGCCAGCAGCTTGACTGACAGGGACACTGAAGCTTTCTTT. Translating it yields CASSLTDRDTEAFF. The chain has TRBV5-1 and TRBJ1-1, with TRBD1 matching over 7 bases. This CDR3 contains 14 residues. In germline, CDR1 is SGHRS, CDR2 YFSETQ. With 1 base clipped from V and 3 bases from J, the junction kept 3 bases outside the gene matches.

This clone was seen a handful of times. CDR3 in amino acids: CASSSGLAGVSDTQYF. The DNA of the CDR3 is TGTGCCAGCAGCTCTGGGCTAGCGGGGGTCTCAGATACGCAGTATTTT. The chain recombines TRBV7-9 with TRBJ2-3; 10 bases fit TRBD2. Trimming removed 4 bases from V and 4 bases from J; junction bases left unmatched: 8. Germline values: CDR1 SEHNR, CDR2 FQNEAQ (reference sequence). CDR3 length: 16 residues.

The rearrangement joins TRBV11-2 to TRBJ2-1; D might be TRBD1 (5 bases). V was pared by 6 bases and J by 6 bases, with 15 bases between. Per the germline V gene, CDR1 is SGHAT and CDR2 is FQNNGV. This CDR3 comprises 14 residues. The CDR3 protein is CASRRQPNGNEQFF. The CDR3 DNA follows: TGTGCCAGCAGAAGACAGCCCAACGGCAATGAGCAGTTCTTC.

The chain combines TRBV5-4 with TRBJ1-1; 7 positions agree with TRBD1. The CDR3 totals 15 residues. Germline lookup yields CDR1 SGHNT and CDR2 YYREEE (reference sequence). J was trimmed by 5 bases and V by 0 bases; bases with no gene match: 7. The CDR3: CASSLALAGGTEAFF. CDR3 DNA: TGTGCCAGCAGCTTGGCATTGGCAGGGGGAACTGAAGCTTTCTTT. Based on the CDR3 plus reference TRBV5-4 and TRBJ1-1, the full variable domain is ETGVTQSPTHLIKTRGQQVTLRCSSQSGHNTVSWYQQALGQGPQFIFQYYREEENGRGNFPPRFSGLQFPNYSSELNVNALELDDSALYLCASSLALAGGTEAFFGQGTRLTVV.

The chain is built from TRBV6-1 and TRBJ2-5, with a tentative D call TRBD1 (6 bases). The CDR3 covers 14 residues. Between the trimmed V and J ends, which lost 4 bases and 3 bases, there was a span of 12 bases. Germline lookup yields CDR1 MNHNS and CDR2 SASEGT. The chain's CDR3 is CASSARGREETQYF. Here the CDR3 DNA reads TGTGCCAGCAGTGCCAGGGGAAGAGAAGAGACCCAGTACTTC.